These T cell receptor beta chains were read from a single sample in a study of shared clonotypes between healthy human individuals. The method was immunoSEQ multiplex PCR; TCRdb's version includes in-frame clones alone and lacks a portion of them. The sample contains fewer than 550,000 clones, about 75% of which appear only once. What was sequenced was PBMCs. The receptors stem from a woman aged 40 to 55 in good health. Some clones in this sample may be carry-over from other donors' samples. Each CDR3 is given with its conserved first and last residue. D genes are given only for firm matches. Only part of the rows carry a size: once, few, many, or a class if the clone is expanded.

V	D	J	size	CDR3	DNA
TRBV4-1	TRBD1	TRBJ2-7	NA	CASASSGTGSLPYEQYF	TGCGCCAGCGCGTCCTCCGGGACAGGGAGTTTACCCTACGAGCAGTACTTC
TRBV10-3	NA	TRBJ2-2	many	CAISPNTGELFF	TGTGCCATCAGCCCCAACACCGGGGAGCTGTTTTTT
TRBV5-1	NA	TRBJ2-3	NA	CASSLDLTDTQYF	TGCGCCAGCAGCTTGGACCTCACAGATACGCAGTATTTT
TRBV19	TRBD1	TRBJ1-1	NA	CASRDRGSTEAFF	TGTGCCAGTAGGGACAGGGGATCCACTGAAGCTTTCTTT
TRBV18	TRBD1	TRBJ1-1	NA	CASSPNTGETEAFF	TGTGCCAGCTCACCCAATACAGGGGAGACTGAAGCTTTCTTT
TRBV7-3	NA	TRBJ1-1	NA	CASSSRGTEAFF	TGTGCCAGCAGCTCCCGGGGGACTGAAGCTTTCTTT
TRBV27	NA	TRBJ1-1	few	CASSVRRNTEAFF	TGTGCCAGCAGTGTGAGACGGAACACTGAAGCTTTCTTT
TRBV10-3	TRBD1	TRBJ1-5	NA	CAISELAGGIQPQHF	TGTGCCATCAGTGAGTTAGCAGGGGGTATCCAGCCCCAGCATTTT
TRBV29-1	TRBD1	TRBJ2-3	few	CSVVGQRVGTDTQYF	TGCAGCGTAGTGGGACAGAGGGTAGGCACAGATACGCAGTATTTT
TRBV28	TRBD1	TRBJ1-3	NA	CASSLGQGGTIYF	TGTGCCAGCAGTTTAGGACAGGGTGGCACCATATATTTT
TRBV5-1	NA	TRBJ2-3	once	CASSLEDSSSTDTQYF	TGCGCCAGCAGCTTGGAGGACTCCTCTAGCACAGATACGCAGTATTTT
TRBV7-9	NA	TRBJ2-7	NA	CASSFGRDRPYAYEQYF	TGTGCCAGCAGCTTTGGCCGAGACAGGCCCTATGCCTACGAGCAGTACTTC
TRBV7-9	NA	TRBJ2-7	NA	CASSSGTEAGEQYF	TGTGCCAGCAGCTCCGGCACGGAGGCGGGAGAGCAGTACTTC
TRBV30	TRBD1	TRBJ1-5	few	CAWSAGTVNQPQHF	TGTGCCTGGAGTGCCGGGACAGTCAATCAGCCCCAGCATTTT
TRBV11-1	NA	TRBJ2-5	NA	CASSLGTGLIQETQYF	TGTGCCAGCAGCTTAGGGACGGGGCTGATCCAAGAGACCCAGTACTTC
TRBV6-1	TRBD1	TRBJ2-3	few	CASSGGRGPASTDTQYF	TGTGCCAGCAGTGGTGGCAGGGGGCCGGCGAGCACAGATACGCAGTATTTT
TRBV28	TRBD2	TRBJ2-1	few	CASRASGRGDEQFF	TGTGCCAGCAGGGCTAGCGGGAGGGGGGATGAGCAGTTCTTC
TRBV2	NA	TRBJ2-1	NA	CASGKGLDDEQFF	TGTGCCAGCGGGAAGGGGCTGGACGATGAGCAGTTCTTC
TRBV11-2	NA	TRBJ2-2	NA	CASSLSQANTGELFF	TGTGCCAGCAGCTTGAGTCAGGCGAACACCGGGGAGCTGTTTTTT
TRBV11-3	NA	TRBJ2-6	NA	CASSIESDRQSRANVLTF	TGTGCCAGCAGCATAGAGAGCGATCGACAAAGTCGGGCCAACGTCCTGACTTTC
TRBV25-1	NA	TRBJ2-7	once	CASTPRNSYEQYF	TGTGCCAGCACCCCGAGGAACTCCTACGAGCAGTACTTC
TRBV2	NA	TRBJ2-4	NA	CASSDTGFTIQYF	TGTGCCAGCAGTGATACAGGGTTCACCATTCAGTACTTC
TRBV10-3	NA	TRBJ1-2	few	CAISESGAENYGYTF	TGTGCCATCAGTGAGTCTGGAGCGGAGAACTATGGCTACACCTTC
TRBV7-9	TRBD1	TRBJ2-7	NA	CASTDRAGGGSYEQYF	TGTGCCAGCACCGACAGGGCCGGTGGGGGTTCCTACGAGCAGTACTTC
TRBV28	NA	TRBJ1-1	NA	CASRSGGPVGTEAFF	TGTGCCAGCAGGTCGGGAGGGCCGGTGGGAACTGAAGCTTTCTTT
TRBV7-2	NA	TRBJ2-3	NA	CASSQGEVPQYF	TGTGCCAGCAGCCAGGGGGAGGTTCCGCAGTATTTT
TRBV19	NA	TRBJ1-2	NA	CASRLRDTSYGYTF	TGTGCCAGTAGACTCCGGGACACCAGCTATGGCTACACCTTC
TRBV2	NA	TRBJ1-4	many	CVSGVDEKLFF	TGTGTTTCTGGGGTGGATGAAAAACTGTTTTTT
TRBV28	NA	TRBJ2-2	once	CASSSPGTPGELFF	TGTGCCAGCAGTTCCCCAGGGACCCCCGGGGAGCTGTTTTTT
TRBV4-1	NA	TRBJ1-1	NA	CASSQTQGWDEAFF	TGCGCCAGCAGCCAAACTCAGGGGTGGGATGAAGCTTTCTTT
TRBV19	NA	TRBJ1-4	NA	CASSELYEKLFF	TGTGCCAGTTCTGAGTTGTATGAAAAACTGTTTTTT
TRBV30	NA	TRBJ2-4	NA	CAWSVVGGVRYF	TGTGCCTGGAGTGTCGTGGGGGGAGTGAGGTACTTC
TRBV18	TRBD2	TRBJ2-5	NA	CASSPPGGRASETQYF	TGTGCCAGCTCACCACCCGGCGGGAGGGCCTCAGAGACCCAGTACTTC